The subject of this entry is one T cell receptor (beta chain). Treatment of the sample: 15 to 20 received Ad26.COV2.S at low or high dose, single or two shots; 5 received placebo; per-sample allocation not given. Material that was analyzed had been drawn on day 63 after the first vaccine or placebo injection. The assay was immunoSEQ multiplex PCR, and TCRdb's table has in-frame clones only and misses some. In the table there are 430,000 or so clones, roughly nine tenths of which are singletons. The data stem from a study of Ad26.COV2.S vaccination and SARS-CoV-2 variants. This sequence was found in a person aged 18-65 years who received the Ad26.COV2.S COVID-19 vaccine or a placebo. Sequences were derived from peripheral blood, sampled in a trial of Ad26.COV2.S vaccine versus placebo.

The CDR3 DNA sequence: TGTGCCAGCAGAAATCAGGGGAACATTCAGTACTTC. Protein sequence: CASRNQGNIQYF. This chain joins TRBV14 and TRBJ2-4; weak D call: TRBD1 (6 bases). Germline CDR1 is SGHDN and CDR2 is FVKESK. CDR3 length: 12 amino acids. Trimming stripped 6 bases from V and 7 bases from J, with 10 bases between.